The next 29 T cell receptor beta chains were all read from a single sample in a study of blood T cell repertoires in COVID-19. Measured with immunoSEQ multiplex PCR; TCRdb has only the in-frame clones, and not every one. The sample shows 150,000 to 200,000 clones, roughly 86% of them seen only once. The sequencing input was peripheral blood. All receptors come from a woman aged 25 to 39 with active or convalescent COVID-19.

This rearrangement joins TRBV11-2 to TRBJ1-4; 9 bases are shared with TRBD1. This CDR3 spans 15 amino acids. The germline CDR1 and CDR2 sequences are SGHAT and FQNNGV. Unmatched junction bases numbered 5, after V lost 1 base and J lost 8 bases. This CDR3 is CASSLGDRDGEKLFF. The CDR3 nucleotides read TGTGCCAGCAGCTTAGGGGACAGGGATGGCGAAAAACTGTTTTTT.

This clone was seen more than once but under ten times. The J gene is TRBJ2-1, the V gene TRBV29-1, with 7 bases that match TRBD1. CDR3 size: 15 residues. Germline-derived CDR1 and CDR2 are SQVTM and ANQGSEA. J gave up 0 bases and V 1 base, and 3 bases lay outside the gene matches. For the CDR3, the DNA is TGCAGCGTTGAAGCGACAGGGAGCTCCTACAATGAGCAGTTCTTC. Its translation: CSVEATGSSYNEQFF.

Details on this clone: Germline is not matched at one junction end, which may reflect a read error. In DNA, the CDR3 is TGCGCCAGCAGCTTGGCGGGACATGTGGGGTTGAACGCTGAAGCTTTCTTT. Translation: CASSLAGHVGLNAEAFF. The V call is TRBV5-1, the J call TRBJ1-1; D might be TRBD1 (6 bases). The CDR3 has 17 amino acids. Per germline, CDR1 SGHRS and CDR2 YFSETQ. The variable domain in full, with the rest retrieved from reference TRBV5-1 and TRBJ1-1, is KAGVTQTPRYLIKTRGQQVTLSCSPISGHRSVSWYQQTPGQGLQFLFEYFSETQRNKGNFPGRFSGRQFSNSRSEMNVSTLELGDSALYLCASSLAGHVGLNAEAFFGQGTRLTVV.

This clone came up once. The J gene is TRBJ1-1, the V gene TRBV7-9; 8 bases align to TRBD1. This CDR3 comprises 16 residues. The trim removed 6 bases at V and 6 bases at J, leaving 15 bases unmatched. Germline assignment: CDR1 SEHNR and CDR2 FQNEAQ (reference sequence). CDR3 in amino acids: CASRERQGIGGAEAFF. DNA of the CDR3: TGTGCCAGCAGGGAGAGACAGGGGATAGGAGGTGCTGAAGCTTTCTTT.

The gene calls are TRBV19 and TRBJ2-7; possibly TRBD1 for D (6 bases). Trimming pared 6 bases from V and 3 bases from J, leaving 24 bases between. The CDR3 is made up of 17 amino acids. Germline V CDR1 and CDR2: LNHDA, SQIVND (reference sequence). CDR3 residues: CASRVMPGHRMSYEQYF. CDR3 sequence (DNA): TGTGCCAGTAGAGTTATGCCGGGACACCGCATGAGCTACGAGCAGTACTTC. Supplemented by reference TRBV19 and TRBJ2-7, the full variable domain reads DGGITQSPKYLFRKEGQNVTLSCEQNLNHDAMYWYRQDPGQGLRLIYYSQIVNDFQKGDIAEGYSVSREKKESFPLTVTSAQKNPTAFYLCASRVMPGHRMSYEQYFGPGTRLTVT.

The chain employs TRBV2 and TRBJ2-5, with a tentative D call TRBD1 (6 bases). V was shortened by 7 bases and J by 3 bases, with 6 bases between the two germline ends. Germline CDR1 is SNHLY and CDR2 is FYNNEI. This CDR3 has 11 residues. In DNA form, the CDR3 reads TGTGCCAGCAAGGGGGAAGAGACCCAGTACTTC. Residues: CASKGEETQYF.

The chain recombines TRBV4-1 with TRBJ1-2; no reliable D call. Trimming cost V 4 bases and J 2 bases, with 11 bases left between them. Germline V gene sequence: CDR1 MGHRA, CDR2 YSYEKL. This CDR3 spans 14 amino acids. The CDR3, as DNA: TGCGCCAGCAGCCCCCCGGCGGTGAACTATGGCTACACCTTC. Translated: CASSPPAVNYGYTF.

The rearrangement uses TRBV21-1 and TRBJ2-4; the table gives TRBD2 as D, unverified against the DNA. TRBV21-1 is tagged as a pseudogene. This CDR3 is built from 16 residues. In DNA, the CDR3 is TGTGCCAGCAGCAAAGCGGAGGGGGGGGCGTTTGGCATTCAGTACTTC. It is translated as CASSKAEGGAFGIQYF.

The chain joins TRBV25-1 to TRBJ2-2; D uncertain. The CDR3 has 14 residues. From germline, CDR1 is MGHDK and CDR2 SYGVNS. V shed 6 bases and J shed 1 base, with 9 bases lying between them. The CDR3 DNA follows: TGTGCCAGCAGCTCGTATGTGAACACCGGGGAGCTGTTTTTT. Residues: CASSSYVNTGELFF.

The V gene is TRBV5-4, the J gene TRBJ2-1, with 13 positions matching TRBD2. Germline trimming cut 3 bases from V and 8 bases from J; bases unmatched to any gene: 8. The CDR3 contains 16 residues. Germline CDR1 and CDR2: SGHNT and YYREEE (reference sequence). The CDR3 loop reads CASSSPGTSGNYEQFF. In nucleotides, the CDR3 is TGTGCCAGCAGCTCCCCCGGGACTAGCGGGAACTATGAGCAGTTCTTC. Together with reference TRBV5-4 and TRBJ2-1, the CDR3 gives the full variable domain: ETGVTQSPTHLIKTRGQQVTLRCSSQSGHNTVSWYQQALGQGPQFIFQYYREEENGRGNFPPRFSGLQFPNYSSELNVNALELDDSALYLCASSSPGTSGNYEQFFGPGTRLTVL.

This clone appeared a single time. The chain couples TRBV5-4 to TRBJ1-2, with D unresolved. The CDR3 loop spans 11 amino acids. The V gene's germline CDR1 is SGHNT and CDR2 YYREEE (reference sequence). V was trimmed by 4 bases and J by 7 bases, leaving 8 bases between them. The CDR3 here is CASSREAGYTF. DNA for the CDR3: TGTGCCAGCAGCCGGGAGGCTGGCTACACCTTC.

The chain recombines TRBV11-1 with TRBJ2-1, with TRBD1 as a possible D gene (6 bases). Germline CDR1 reads SGHAT; CDR2 reads FQDESV (reference sequence). V was shortened by 5 bases and J by 8 bases, with 19 bases between the two germline ends. The CDR3 extends over 15 amino acids. This CDR3 is CASSPTGQGAYEQFF. CDR3 nucleotides: TGTGCCAGCAGCCCTACAGGGCAGGGCGCCTATGAGCAGTTCTTC.

The chain links TRBV3-1 (or the pseudogene TRBV3-2) to TRBJ1-3; tentatively, D is TRBD1 (5 bases). The V end was cut by 0 bases, the J end by 2 bases, with 8 bases between. The CDR3 has 15 residues. Germline CDR1 LGHDT, CDR2 YNNKEL (reference sequence). For the CDR3, the DNA is TGTGCCAGCAGCCAAGACAGGGTCGCTGGAAACACCATATATTTT. Translating gives CASSQDRVAGNTIYF.

The rearrangement uses TRBV19 and TRBJ1-5, with D perhaps matching TRBD1 (6 bases). The germline V and J ends were trimmed by 4 bases and 8 bases, with 12 bases remaining between them. The CDR3 spans 13 residues. The germline CDR1 and CDR2 sequences are LNHDA and SQIVND (reference sequence). CDR3 nucleotides: TGTGCCAGTAGTACGACAGGATTGGAGCCCCAGCATTTT. Its translation: CASSTTGLEPQHF. The variable domain in full, with the rest retrieved from reference TRBV19 and TRBJ1-5, is DGGITQSPKYLFRKEGQNVTLSCEQNLNHDAMYWYRQDPGQGLRLIYYSQIVNDFQKGDIAEGYSVSREKKESFPLTVTSAQKNPTAFYLCASSTTGLEPQHFGDGTRLSIL.

The chain uses TRBV5-1 and TRBJ1-4; no reliable D call. The CDR3 is made up of 15 amino acids. Trimming pared 8 bases from V and 3 bases from J, leaving 17 bases between. Germline V gene data show CDR1 as SGHRS and CDR2 as YFSETQ. The CDR3 spells CARKKTDTSNEKLFF. DNA of the CDR3: TGCGCCAGAAAAAAAACCGACACCTCTAATGAAAAACTGTTTTTT.

The J gene is TRBJ2-1, the V gene TRBV10-2, with 7 bases aligning to TRBD1. Germline CDR1 WSHSY, CDR2 SAAADI. V lost 6 bases, J lost 3 bases, and 8 bases stayed unmatched. There are 15 residues in the CDR3. CDR3: CASSQGDPLYNEQFF. DNA of the CDR3: TGCGCCAGCAGCCAGGGGGACCCCCTCTACAATGAGCAGTTCTTC.

This clone was counted a few times. The rearrangement uses TRBV3-1 (or the pseudogene TRBV3-2) and TRBJ1-2; no firm D call. Germline CDR1 is LGHDT and CDR2 is YNNKEL (reference sequence). V lost 2 bases and J lost 14, with 21 bases in between. The CDR3 covers 14 residues. CDR3 sequence (DNA): TGTGCCAGCAGCCAAAGCGTGTCTACACCCCGGGATACCTTC. Amino acid sequence: CASSQSVSTPRDTF.

This clone was picked up a small number of times. Other DNA sequences in the same sample also yield this CDR3. V and J are TRBV5-1 and TRBJ2-5, with a possible D match to TRBD2 (5 bases). In germline, CDR1 is SGHRS, CDR2 YFSETQ. V dropped 0 bases and J dropped 2 bases, with 5 bases sitting between them. The CDR3 is 13 amino acids. CDR3 sequence: CASSLGLQETQYF. The DNA for the CDR3 is TGCGCCAGCAGCTTGGGACTACAAGAGACCCAGTACTTC.

The chain links TRBV9 to TRBJ2-2; D is perhaps TRBD2 (6 bases). The CDR3 is 14 residues long. V lost 2 bases and J lost 4, with 9 bases in between. CDR1 SGDLS and CDR2 YYNGEE come from the germline V gene. The CDR3 DNA follows: TGTGCCAGCAGCGTCGGGGGTCCCACCGGGGAGCTGTTTTTT. Its protein is CASSVGGPTGELFF.

V is TRBV19 and J is TRBJ1-2, with 7 bases identical to TRBD1. The CDR3 spans 14 residues. In germline, CDR1 is LNHDA, CDR2 SQIVND (reference sequence). J lost 5 bases, V lost 3 bases, and 6 bases had no gene match. DNA for the CDR3: TGTGCCAGTAGTATCTCACAGGGGAGATATGGCTACACCTTC. It specifies CASSISQGRYGYTF. The full variable domain, completed using reference TRBV19 and TRBJ1-2, is DGGITQSPKYLFRKEGQNVTLSCEQNLNHDAMYWYRQDPGQGLRLIYYSQIVNDFQKGDIAEGYSVSREKKESFPLTVTSAQKNPTAFYLCASSISQGRYGYTFGSGTRLTVV.

Here the CDR3 reads CASSPPGAGESSYEQYF. The DNA for the CDR3 is TGTGCCAGCTCACCACCGGGTGCTGGGGAGAGCTCCTACGAGCAGTACTTC. V is TRBV18 and J is TRBJ2-7, with a weak D call TRBD2 (5 bases). Trimming cost V 0 bases and J 0 bases, with 15 bases left between them. Germline V lookup: CDR1 KGHSH, CDR2 LQKENI. The CDR3 runs 17 residues.

The chain combines TRBV18 with TRBJ2-1; D possibly corresponds to TRBD2 (6 bases). V dropped 1 base and J dropped 8 bases, with 21 bases sitting between them. This CDR3 region has 17 residues. The germline V gene has CDR1 KGHSH and CDR2 LQKENI. For the CDR3, the DNA is TGTGCCAGCTCACCACGAAACCCGGGAGCCCCAAGCCATGAGCAGTTCTTC. Amino acid sequence: CASSPRNPGAPSHEQFF.

CDR3 DNA sequence: TGCAGTGCTAGTTTGGCGGGAGTTAGCACAGATACGCAGTATTTT. This sequence encodes CSASLAGVSTDTQYF. The rearrangement links TRBV20-1 to TRBJ2-3; 7 bases align to TRBD2. This CDR3 spans 15 amino acids. Per the germline V gene, CDR1 is DFQATT and CDR2 is SNEGSKA (reference sequence). V was pared by 3 bases and J by 0 bases, with 6 bases of the junction left unmatched.

This clone has a single count. The genes are TRBV11-3 and TRBJ1-3; D might be TRBD1 (5 bases). Germline values: CDR1 SGHNT, CDR2 YENEEA. V gave up 5 bases and J gave up 4 bases, with 12 bases separating them. This CDR3 contains 14 residues. CDR3 DNA sequence: TGTGCCAGCAGCCGTGTACAGGTGGGAAACACCATATATTTT. Translation gives CASSRVQVGNTIYF.

J is TRBJ2-1 and V is TRBV27; D ambiguous. The V gene's germline CDR1 is MNHEY and CDR2 SMNVEV (reference sequence). V lost 1 base to trimming and J lost 0 bases, with 19 bases between them. CDR3 length: 19 residues. The CDR3 loop reads CASSLYPPWHLVSYNEQFF. The CDR3 bases are TGTGCCAGCAGTTTATATCCCCCCTGGCACCTGGTCTCCTACAATGAGCAGTTCTTC.

The gene calls are TRBV7-5 and TRBJ1-5; the DNA was not compared with TRBD1, the D call given in the table. TRBV7-5 is recorded as a pseudogene. The CDR3 has 15 amino acids. The chain's CDR3 is CARSLCSVWNQPQHF. For the CDR3, the DNA is TGTGCCAGAAGCTTATGCAGTGTCTGGAATCAGCCCCAGCATTTT.

This chain links TRBV7-9 with TRBJ1-2; 8 bases are shared with TRBD1. Germline CDR1 and CDR2: SEHNR and FQNEAQ (reference sequence). Trimming removed 1 base from V and 3 bases from J; junction bases left unmatched: 10. CDR3 length: 17 residues. CDR3 nucleotides: TGTGCCAGCAGCTTAGGCCAGGGGGCGAGTTTGGACTATGGCTACACCTTC. This encodes CASSLGQGASLDYGYTF.

The V call is TRBV7-2, the J call TRBJ2-1; possibly TRBD2 for D (6 bases). V lost 2 bases and J lost 9, with 17 bases in between. Germline V gene data show CDR1 as SGHTA and CDR2 as FQGNSA. The CDR3 has 15 amino acids. The CDR3 DNA reads TGTGCCAGCAGCTTATCCGGGACTTTAGGTGGTGAGCAGTTCTTC. Its protein product is CASSLSGTLGGEQFF.

The chain is built from TRBV19 and TRBJ1-2; the match to TRBD1 covers 7 bases. V shed 3 bases, J shed 7 bases, and the junction held 11 bases outside the gene matches. The CDR3 has 15 amino acids. Germline CDR1 reads LNHDA; CDR2 reads SQIVND (reference sequence). CDR3 sequence (DNA): TGTGCCAGTAGTATCCAGCAGGGGGGAACTTTTGGCTACACCTTC. Translating it yields CASSIQQGGTFGYTF.